These 32 T cell receptor beta chains originate from one sample sequenced in a study of T cells after yellow fever vaccination. Via MiXCR, TCRdb re-called the 5' RACE reads, giving one row per CDR3 protein. Of 340,000 or so distinct CDR3 sequences listed, around 13% are singletons. The material sequenced was CD4+ T cells sorted from PBMCs, taken 15 days after the yellow fever booster vaccination. These receptor sequences come from a man younger than 35 who received the YFV17D yellow fever vaccine.

This clonotype has a handful of counts. The rearrangement uses TRBV4-3 and TRBJ2-5; maybe TRBD2 (5 bases). Trimming removed 3 bases from V and 1 base from J, with 12 bases in between. Germline CDR1 LGHNA, CDR2 YSLEER. CDR3 length: 15 residues. The DNA of the CDR3 is TGCGCCAGCAGCCACGAGAGAGGACTCCAAGAGACCCAGTACTTC. Amino acids: CASSHERGLQETQYF.

This clonotype showed up many times. This chain uses TRBV4-3 with TRBJ2-2; D is ambiguous. The V end lost 3 bases, the J end lost 3 bases, and 17 bases lay between the germline ends. CDR1 and CDR2 (germline): LGHNA, YSLEER. This CDR3 is 17 amino acids long. The CDR3 sequence is CASSQGGRLIDTGELFF. CDR3 nucleotides: TGCGCCAGCAGCCAGGGTGGCAGGTTGATCGACACCGGGGAGCTGTTTTTT.

This clonotype was found a few times. The chain carries TRBV5-5 and TRBJ1-4; tentatively, D is TRBD1 (6 bases). The V end lost 2 bases, the J end lost 2 bases, and 13 bases lay between the germline ends. The CDR3 is made up of 16 amino acids. From germline, CDR1 is SGHKS and CDR2 YYEKEE (reference sequence). The CDR3 is CASSFPGASTNEKLFF. CDR3 in DNA: TGTGCCAGCAGCTTCCCAGGGGCGTCGACTAATGAAAAACTGTTTTTT. The full variable domain, completed using reference TRBV5-5 and TRBJ1-4, is DAGVTQSPTHLIKTRGQQVTLRCSPISGHKSVSWYQQVLGQGPQFIFQYYEKEERGRGNFPDRFSARQFPNYSSELNVNALLLGDSALYLCASSFPGASTNEKLFFGSGTQLSVL.

This clonotype occurred many times. This sequence joins TRBV5-1 and TRBJ2-3; the D gene is possibly TRBD1 (6 bases). CDR3 size: 14 residues. The ends were cut back, 3 bases at V and 2 bases at J, with 10 bases in the middle. In germline, CDR1 is SGHRS, CDR2 YFSETQ. The CDR3 reads CASSSQGYTDTQYF. The CDR3 DNA reads as TGCGCCAGCAGCTCACAGGGCTACACAGATACGCAGTATTTT.

Comments on this clonotype: One end of the junction is discordant with germline, which a read error may explain. The V gene is TRBV20-1, the J gene TRBJ2-3; possibly TRBD2 for D (6 bases). Germline CDR1 and CDR2: DFQATT and SNEGSKA (reference sequence). The CDR3 has 13 amino acids. CDR3 coding DNA: TGCAGTGCCAGAGGGCGGGACACAGATACGCAGTATTTT. This encodes CSARGRDTDTQYF.

This sequence joins TRBV6-5 and TRBJ2-3; 8 bases match TRBD1. V was pared by 2 bases and J by 4 bases, with 8 bases of the junction left unmatched. The CDR3 is 16 amino acids. CDR1 is MNHEY and CDR2 is SVGAGI in the germline V gene. In nucleotides, the CDR3 is TGTGCCAGCAGTTACCAGGGACAGGATATACCAGATACGCAGTATTTT. Its translation is CASSYQGQDIPDTQYF.

The sample holds a few counts of this clonotype. The chain employs TRBV6-5 and TRBJ1-2; D remains ambiguous. The V end was cut by 6 bases, the J end by 7 bases, with 15 bases between. There are 13 residues in the CDR3. The germline gives CDR1 MNHEY, CDR2 SVGAGI. The CDR3 reads CASSPGSWAGYTF. The DNA for the CDR3 is TGTGCCAGCAGCCCGGGGTCCTGGGCTGGCTACACCTTC.

This clonotype has a handful of counts. The genes are TRBV6-6 and TRBJ2-2, with 8 bases identical to TRBD1. The CDR3 has 15 amino acids. V gave up 6 bases and J gave up 3 bases; unmatched junction bases: 6. The germline gives CDR1 MNHNY, CDR2 SVGAGI (reference sequence). CDR3: CASSRTGSDTGELFF. The CDR3 DNA is TGTGCCAGCAGCAGGACAGGGTCGGACACCGGGGAGCTGTTTTTT.

This clonotype has ten or more counts. The rearrangement links TRBV4-2 to TRBJ1-5; D remains ambiguous. CDR1 is LGHNA and CDR2 is YNFKEQ in the germline V gene. The CDR3 is made up of 16 amino acids. Trimming cost V 0 bases and J 2 bases, with 11 bases left between them. The CDR3 reads CASSQDLEGGNQPQHF. CDR3 in DNA: TGTGCCAGCAGCCAAGATCTCGAAGGTGGCAATCAGCCCCAGCATTTT.

The gene calls are TRBV3-1 and TRBJ1-1; D might be TRBD1 (6 bases). Germline CDR1 and CDR2: LGHDT and YNNKEL (reference sequence). Trimming took off 1 base at V and 12 bases at J, with 9 bases between the two ends. The CDR3 totals 11 residues. CDR3 nucleotides: TGTGCCAGCAGCCAAGCTCAGGGGACTTTCTTT. This sequence encodes CASSQAQGTFF. The variable domain in full, completed from reference TRBV3-1 and TRBJ1-1, reads DTAVSQTPKYLVTQMGNDKSIKCEQNLGHDTMYWYKQDSKKFLKIMFSYNNKELIINETVPNRFSPKSPDKAHLNLHINSLELGDSAVYFCASSQAQGTFFGQGTRLTVV.

This clonotype showed up many times. DNA of the CDR3: TGTGCCAGCAGCCTCGACCGCACAGATACGCAGTATTTT. Translating it yields CASSLDRTDTQYF. The V call is TRBV11-1, the J call TRBJ2-3, with D uncertain. Germline lookup yields CDR1 SGHAT and CDR2 FQDESV (reference sequence). V dropped 5 bases and J dropped 1 base, with 7 bases sitting between them. The CDR3 spans 13 residues.

The genes are TRBV7-8 and TRBJ2-5; a possible D gene is TRBD2 (5 bases). CDR3 length equals 14 residues. Looked up from germline, CDR1 is SGHVS and CDR2 is FQNEAQ. Between the trimmed V and J ends, which lost 4 bases and 4 bases, there was a span of 13 bases. CDR3 sequence: CASSSRVAGETQYF. CDR3 in DNA: TGTGCCAGCAGCTCCCGGGTGGCGGGAGAGACCCAGTACTTC.

J is TRBJ2-1 and V is TRBV12-5; 7 bases are a match to TRBD2. J was trimmed by 9 bases and V by 7 bases; bases with no gene match: 15. The CDR3 runs 15 residues. Germline V CDR1 and CDR2: LGHNT, FRNRAP. The CDR3: CASADHGLGRTEQFF. The CDR3 nucleotides are TGTGCTAGTGCTGACCACGGACTAGGGAGAACTGAGCAGTTCTTC. Filled out from reference TRBV12-5 and TRBJ2-1, the complete variable domain reads DARVTQTPRHKVTEMGQEVTMRCQPILGHNTVFWYRQTMMQGLELLAYFRNRAPLDDSGMPKDRFSAEMPDATLATLKIQPSEPRDSAVYFCASADHGLGRTEQFFGPGTRLTVL.

This clonotype was seen more than once but under ten times. The chain couples TRBV2 to TRBJ2-3; D remains ambiguous. With 5 bases removed from V and 6 bases from J, the gap between germline ends came to 15 bases. The CDR3 length is 14 residues. Germline V lookup: CDR1 SNHLY, CDR2 FYNNEI. DNA for the CDR3: TGTGCCAGCAGTCCCTTCTCGGCCCGGGATACGCAGTATTTT. It yields the protein CASSPFSARDTQYF.

The chain combines TRBV7-2 with TRBJ2-5, with D possibly TRBD2 on 5 matching bases. Per germline, CDR1 SGHTA and CDR2 FQGNSA. The CDR3 is 15 amino acids. V was shortened by 5 bases and J by 1 base, with 14 bases between the two germline ends. The DNA of the CDR3 is TGTGCCAGCAGCCTACCTGGACTGGGCCAAGAGACCCAGTACTTC. Its translation: CASSLPGLGQETQYF.

This sequence joins TRBV4-2 and TRBJ2-4; D assignment may be TRBD1 or TRBD2 (5 bases each). V gave up 4 bases and J gave up 5 bases, with 15 bases separating them. The CDR3 spans 15 residues. The germline CDR1 and CDR2 sequences are LGHNA and YNFKEQ. The chain's CDR3 is CASSRDSPGQNIQYF. CDR3 sequence (DNA): TGTGCCAGCAGCCGTGATTCCCCGGGACAAAACATTCAGTACTTC.

This clonotype was observed a few times. The chain carries TRBV9 and TRBJ1-2; maybe TRBD1 (6 bases). Trimming pared 4 bases from V and 0 bases from J, leaving 10 bases between. CDR1 SGDLS and CDR2 YYNGEE come from the germline V gene. CDR3 length: 14 amino acids. The CDR3 sequence is CASSPDRTNYGYTF. The CDR3 DNA reads TGTGCCAGCAGCCCGGACAGAACTAACTATGGCTACACCTTC.

At least ten counts were recorded for this clonotype. V is TRBV20-1 and J is TRBJ1-1; D is unresolved. V lost 2 bases and J 8 bases, leaving 18 bases between the germline ends. Germline assignment: CDR1 DFQATT and CDR2 SNEGSKA (reference sequence). The CDR3 has 14 amino acids. CDR3 DNA: TGCAGTGCTAGAAATCCTCTAGGTGTAGGGGAAGCTTTCTTT. It codes for CSARNPLGVGEAFF.

This clonotype was seen a few times. The chain is built from TRBV20-1 and TRBJ2-7, with D perhaps matching TRBD1 or TRBD2 (5 bases each). The CDR3 is 12 residues long. V gave up 6 bases and J gave up 0 bases, with 9 bases separating them. Germline CDR1 and CDR2: DFQATT and SNEGSKA (reference sequence). The CDR3 DNA sequence: TGCAGTGCAGAGGGGTACTCCTACGAGCAGTACGTC. Amino acid sequence: CSAEGYSYEQYV.

This clonotype has just a few counts. J is TRBJ1-4 and V is TRBV6-1; TRBD1 is a possible D gene (5 bases). The ends were cut back, 3 bases at V and 11 bases at J, with 13 bases in the middle. Germline V gives CDR1 MNHNS, CDR2 SASEGT. The CDR3 runs 13 residues. DNA of the CDR3: TGTGCCAGCAGTGAGGATAGGGGTGGGAAACTGTTTTTT. Amino acid sequence: CASSEDRGGKLFF.

The genes are TRBV5-1 and TRBJ1-3; D possibly corresponds to TRBD1 (6 bases). Germline loops: CDR1 SGHRS, CDR2 YFSETQ. The CDR3 contains 18 residues. The V end was cut by 0 bases, the J end by 2 bases, with 18 bases between. The CDR3 sequence is CASSLAGTRGLAGNTIYF. The DNA of the CDR3 is TGCGCCAGCAGCTTGGCGGGGACAAGGGGTCTGGCTGGAAACACCATATATTTT.

The rearrangement uses TRBV3-1 and TRBJ1-2, with TRBD1 as a possible D gene (5 bases). Deletions cut 0 bases from V and 2 bases from J, with 10 bases between. Germline V CDR1 and CDR2: LGHDT, YNNKEL (reference sequence). The CDR3 extends over 15 amino acids. The CDR3 nucleotides read TGTGCCAGCAGCCAAGACGGGACGGGAAACTATGGCTACACCTTC. Its translation is CASSQDGTGNYGYTF. Complete variable domain (other parts from reference TRBV3-1 and TRBJ1-2): DTAVSQTPKYLVTQMGNDKSIKCEQNLGHDTMYWYKQDSKKFLKIMFSYNNKELIINETVPNRFSPKSPDKAHLNLHINSLELGDSAVYFCASSQDGTGNYGYTFGSGTRLTVV.

This clonotype came up once. This rearrangement joins TRBV18 to TRBJ2-2; D gene ambiguous. CDR3 size: 16 residues. Trimming took 1 base from V and 2 from J, leaving 11 bases between them. Germline loops: CDR1 KGHSH, CDR2 LQKENI. CDR3 protein: CASSPRRFGNTGELFF. As DNA, the CDR3 is TGTGCCAGCTCACCACGTCGCTTCGGAAACACCGGGGAGCTGTTTTTT.

This clonotype occurred a few times. The chain has TRBV6-5 and TRBJ2-5, with D possibly matching TRBD2 (5 bases). Germline CDR1 reads MNHEY; CDR2 reads SVGAGI. Trimming cost V 0 bases and J 5 bases, with 13 bases left between them. CDR3 length: 15 amino acids. CDR3 amino acids: CASSYSRGFGETQYF. The CDR3, as DNA: TGTGCCAGCAGTTACTCGAGAGGGTTCGGGGAGACCCAGTACTTC.

The chain combines TRBV5-6 with TRBJ2-7, with D perhaps TRBD2 (6 bases). The V and J ends lost 4 bases and 0 bases respectively, with 17 bases between them. Looked up from germline, CDR1 is SGHDT and CDR2 is YYEEEE. This CDR3 has 16 residues. CDR3 bases: TGTGCCAGCAGCCCCGCCGGGGCGGGGAACTCCTACGAGCAGTACTTC. This codes for CASSPAGAGNSYEQYF.

The chain links TRBV18 to TRBJ2-1; D is undetermined. Germline CDR1 KGHSH, CDR2 LQKENI. With 0 bases removed from V and 0 bases from J, the gap between germline ends came to 9 bases. The CDR3 runs 16 residues. CDR3 sequence (DNA): TGTGCCAGCTCACCACCGCTCCAGAGCTCCTACAATGAGCAGTTCTTC. Its translation is CASSPPLQSSYNEQFF.

The sample holds many counts of this clonotype. V is TRBV6-6 and J is TRBJ2-1; TRBD2 matches at 13 bases. The CDR3 is 16 amino acids. Losses at the gene ends were 6 bases for V and 4 bases for J; bases not matched to a gene: 6. Per the germline V gene, CDR1 is MNHNY and CDR2 is SVGAGI (reference sequence). CDR3 sequence reads: CASSPTSGGAYNEQFF. In DNA, the CDR3 is TGTGCCAGCAGCCCCACTAGCGGGGGGGCATACAATGAGCAGTTCTTC.

This clonotype has ten or more counts. The CDR3 sequence: CASSHSVGPGELFF. CDR3 sequence (DNA): TGCGCCAGCAGCCATTCTGTGGGGCCAGGGGAGCTGTTTTTT. This chain uses TRBV4-3 with TRBJ2-2, with a tentative D call TRBD1 (5 bases). CDR1 LGHNA and CDR2 YSLEER come from the germline V gene. This CDR3 region has 14 residues. Trimming left V 3 bases short and J 8 bases short, with 13 bases between.

This clonotype has only a few counts. The rearrangement links TRBV7-2 to TRBJ1-1; 9 bases line up with TRBD1. J was trimmed by 10 bases and V by 7 bases; bases with no gene match: 7. Germline V gene sequence: CDR1 SGHTA, CDR2 FQGNSA. The CDR3 loop spans 12 amino acids. CDR3 region: CASIGQGRGAFF. The CDR3 DNA reads TGTGCCAGCATCGGACAGGGGAGAGGAGCTTTCTTT.

The chain carries TRBV7-9 and TRBJ2-3; D could derive from TRBD1 or TRBD2 (5 bases each). Germline CDR1 and CDR2: SEHNR and FQNEAQ (reference sequence). V lost 1 base to trimming and J lost 4 bases, with 18 bases between them. This CDR3 spans 17 amino acids. DNA of the CDR3: TGTGCCAGCAGCTTAGTCGGGGCAGCCAAGGGCCCAGATACGCAGTATTTT. Amino acids: CASSLVGAAKGPDTQYF.

This chain links TRBV9 with TRBJ2-2; the D gene is possibly TRBD1 (6 bases). V lost 1 base and J lost 5, with 12 bases in between. The CDR3 extends over 15 amino acids. Germline loops: CDR1 SGDLS, CDR2 YYNGEE. CDR3 in amino acids: CASSVMGARTGELFF. CDR3 coding DNA: TGTGCCAGCAGCGTAATGGGGGCGCGGACCGGGGAGCTGTTTTTT.

DNA for the CDR3: TGTGCCAGCAGCTTAGGAGGTATCGGGACCCAGTACTTC. Translation gives CASSLGGIGTQYF. The chain couples TRBV11-3 to TRBJ2-5; D remains unclear. V was clipped by 1 base and J by 7 bases, with 10 bases between them. The CDR3 spans 13 residues. The germline V gene encodes CDR1 SGHNT and CDR2 YENEEA. Combining the CDR3 with reference TRBV11-3 and TRBJ2-5 gives the whole variable domain EAGVVQSPRYKIIEKKQPVAFWCNPISGHNTLYWYLQNLGQGPELLIRYENEEAVDDSQLPKDRFSAERLKGVDSTLKIQPAELGDSAVYLCASSLGGIGTQYFGPGTRLLVL.